This T cell receptor beta chain was recorded in a study of spatial heterogeneity in lung cancer. General study findings and limits: Regional and ubiquitous nonsynonymous mutations were tracked by counts of regional and ubiquitous expanded TCRs, respectively. The study found that expanded intratumoral alpha and beta TCR counts tracked tumor mutation counts.

This CDR3 contains 12 residues. Germline V gene data show CDR1 as MNHNS and CDR2 as SASEGT. Trimming cost V 6 bases and J 5 bases, with 10 bases left between them. This clonotype has at least ten counts. Antigen: not known. TCRdb itself ran the 5' RACE reads through MiXCR, one entry per CDR3 protein. Among about 30,000 distinct CDR3 sequences listed, around 6.9% were seen once. As to time point: sample taken at primary tumor resection. Tumor, nontumor lung or frozen PBMC supplied whole RNA, sequenced without sorting. The genes are TRBV6-1 and TRBJ1-2, with D possibly matching TRBD1 (5 bases). Specimen: lung tumor tissue, collected at surgery. The clonotype was recovered from a male donor with early-stage non-small cell lung cancer. The CDR3 region has the DNA TGTGCCAGCAGGAGGGCAGGGTATGGCTACACCTTC. Its protein is CASRRAGYGYTF.